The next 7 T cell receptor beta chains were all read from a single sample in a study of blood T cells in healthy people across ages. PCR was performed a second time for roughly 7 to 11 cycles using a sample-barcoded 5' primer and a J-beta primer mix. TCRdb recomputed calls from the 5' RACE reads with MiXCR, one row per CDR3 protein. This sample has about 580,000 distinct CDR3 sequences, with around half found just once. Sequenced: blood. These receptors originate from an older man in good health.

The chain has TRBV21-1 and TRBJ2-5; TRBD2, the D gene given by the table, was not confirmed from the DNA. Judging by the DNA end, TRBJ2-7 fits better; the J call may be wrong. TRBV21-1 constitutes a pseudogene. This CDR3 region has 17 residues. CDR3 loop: CASSPRTAREATYEQYF. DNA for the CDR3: TGTGCCAGCAGCCCTAGGACGGCGAGGGAGGCTACCTACGAGCAGTACTTC.

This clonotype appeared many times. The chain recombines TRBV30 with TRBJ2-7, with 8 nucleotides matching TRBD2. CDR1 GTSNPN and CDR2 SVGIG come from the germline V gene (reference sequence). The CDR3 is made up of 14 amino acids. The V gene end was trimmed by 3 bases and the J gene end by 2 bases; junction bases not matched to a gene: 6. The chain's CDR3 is CAWRGSGSAYEQYF. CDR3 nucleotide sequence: TGTGCCTGGAGGGGGAGCGGGAGTGCCTACGAGCAGTACTTC.

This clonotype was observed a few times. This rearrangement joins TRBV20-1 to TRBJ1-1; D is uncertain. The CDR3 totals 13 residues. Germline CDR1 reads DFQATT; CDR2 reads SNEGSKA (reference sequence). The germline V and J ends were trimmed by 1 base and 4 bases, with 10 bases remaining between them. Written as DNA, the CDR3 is TGCAGTGCTAGAGGGCAAGTAGTCACTGAAGCTTTCTTT. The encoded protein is CSARGQVVTEAFF.

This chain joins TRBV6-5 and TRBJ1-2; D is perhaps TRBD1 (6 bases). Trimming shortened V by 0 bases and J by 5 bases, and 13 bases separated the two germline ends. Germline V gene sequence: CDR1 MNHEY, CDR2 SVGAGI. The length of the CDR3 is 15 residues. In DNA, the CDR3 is TGTGCCAGCAGTTACTCGGTTAGGGGGGTATATGGCTACACCTTC. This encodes CASSYSVRGVYGYTF.

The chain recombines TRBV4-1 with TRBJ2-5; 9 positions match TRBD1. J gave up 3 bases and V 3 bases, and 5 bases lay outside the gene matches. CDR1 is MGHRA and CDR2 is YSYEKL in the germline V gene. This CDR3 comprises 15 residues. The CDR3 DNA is TGCGCCAGCAGCCACCCGGGACAGGGTAAAGAGACCCAGTACTTC. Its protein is CASSHPGQGKETQYF.

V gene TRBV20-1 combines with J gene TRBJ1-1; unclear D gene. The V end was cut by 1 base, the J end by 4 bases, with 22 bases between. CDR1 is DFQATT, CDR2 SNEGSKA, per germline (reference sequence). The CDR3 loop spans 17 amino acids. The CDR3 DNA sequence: TGCAGTGCTAGAGTGAGGGTCGGCGGCACGTTGGGCACTGAAGCTTTCTTT. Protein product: CSARVRVGGTLGTEAFF.

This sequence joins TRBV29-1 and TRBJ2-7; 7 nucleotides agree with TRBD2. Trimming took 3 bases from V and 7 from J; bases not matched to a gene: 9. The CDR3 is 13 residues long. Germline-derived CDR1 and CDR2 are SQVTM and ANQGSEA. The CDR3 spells CSVEKGIGGEQYF. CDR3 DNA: TGCAGCGTTGAGAAGGGAATCGGGGGGGAGCAGTACTTC.